The 31 T cell receptor beta chains listed next were all sequenced from one sample in a study of cytomegalovirus exposure and HLA in healthy donors. PCR amplification relied on 60 Vbeta primers (plus 13 Jbeta primers). Sequencing used immunoSEQ multiplex PCR; TCRdb keeps in-frame clones, though not all of them. The table has approximately 130,000 clones, around 80% seen once. Sequenced input: PBMCs. These receptors were collected from a woman in her late teens or twenties in good health and CMV-seronegative.

The genes are TRBV29-1 and TRBJ2-3; D perhaps matches TRBD2 (6 bases). V shed 5 bases and J shed 2 bases, with 23 bases lying between them. The germline V gene has CDR1 SQVTM and CDR2 ANQGSEA. The CDR3 contains 17 residues. CDR3 coding DNA: TGCAGCGTTCCGCCGACGGGGAGGACGTACAACACAGATACGCAGTATTTT. Amino acid sequence: CSVPPTGRTYNTDTQYF.

The chain links TRBV7-2 to TRBJ2-7, with 8 nucleotides matching TRBD1. J was trimmed by 2 bases and V by 2 bases; bases with no gene match: 2. CDR3 length equals 14 residues. Germline values: CDR1 SGHTA, CDR2 FQGNSA. CDR3 amino acids: CASSLQGATYEQYF. The CDR3 nucleotides are TGTGCCAGCAGCTTACAGGGGGCGACCTACGAGCAGTACTTC.

This clone was seen just once. This chain joins TRBV4-1 and TRBJ2-5; 7 nucleotides match TRBD2. In germline, CDR1 is MGHRA, CDR2 YSYEKL. After removal of 4 bases from V and 2 bases from J, the junction contained 19 bases not matched to a gene. The CDR3 consists of 19 residues. The CDR3 bases are TGCGCCAGCAGCCGGCAAGGTGCTAGGCTAGCGGAAAATCAAGAGACCCAGTACTTC. This codes for CASSRQGARLAENQETQYF.

This chain connects TRBV12-5 to TRBJ2-5, with a tentative D call TRBD2 (6 bases). The last part of the DNA fits TRBJ2-7 better; the J call may be wrong. CDR1 is LGHNT, CDR2 FRNRAP, per germline. The CDR3 length is 14 residues. The CDR3 here is CASGGRDSAYEQYF. CDR3 coding DNA: TGTGCTAGTGGGGGCCGGGACTCCGCCTACGAGCAGTACTTC.

The chain recombines TRBV12-2 with TRBJ1-5; the table calls TRBD1, which could not be checked here. TRBV12-2 is reported as a pseudogene. The CDR3 is made up of 13 amino acids. CDR3 protein: CASRRSRGQPQHF. The CDR3 DNA sequence: TGTGCAAGTCGCCGCTCCAGGGGTCAGCCCCAGCATTTT.

The chain employs TRBV19 and TRBJ1-5; possible D gene TRBD1, 5 bases. The V gene's germline CDR1 is LNHDA and CDR2 SQIVND (reference sequence). The V end lost 7 bases, the J end lost 5 bases, and 12 bases lay between the germline ends. The CDR3 contains 13 residues. The CDR3 reads CASKLRGDQPQHF. CDR3 sequence (DNA): TGTGCCAGTAAGCTTCGGGGGGATCAGCCCCAGCATTTT.

The chain employs TRBV21-1 and TRBJ1-2. TRBV21-1 is a pseudogene segment. The CDR3 has 15 amino acids. CDR3 loop: CASSKATPPTRGYTF. CDR3 in DNA: TGTGCCAGCAGCAAAGCCACGCCTCCTACGCGAGGCTACACCTTC.

The J gene is TRBJ1-2, the V gene TRBV2; D gene ambiguous. In germline, CDR1 is SNHLY, CDR2 FYNNEI. The length of the CDR3 is 13 residues. Deletions cut 9 bases from V and 3 bases from J, with 14 bases between. CDR3 in amino acids: CASREGGDYGYTF. DNA for the CDR3: TGTGCCAGTCGGGAGGGAGGAGACTATGGCTACACCTTC.

This clone has only a few counts. The chain couples TRBV29-1 to TRBJ2-5; D possibly corresponds to TRBD1 (5 bases). Germline V gives CDR1 SQVTM, CDR2 ANQGSEA. This CDR3 comprises 13 residues. Trimming pared 3 bases from V and 1 base from J, leaving 9 bases between. DNA for the CDR3: TGCAGCGTTGAGGTTGGGGCCCAAGAGACCCAGTACTTC. Amino acids: CSVEVGAQETQYF.

Note on this clone: Other DNA sequences in this specimen translate into the identical CDR3. The chain uses TRBV5-1 and TRBJ2-3; weak D call: TRBD2 (7 bases). From germline, CDR1 is SGHRS and CDR2 YFSETQ. The CDR3 has 14 residues. Trimming cost V 7 bases and J 4 bases, with 16 bases left between them. The CDR3 loop is CASSLGGRADTQYF. The CDR3 coding sequence is TGCGCCAGCTCTCTGGGGGGGCGCGCAGATACGCAGTATTTT.

The chain combines TRBV5-1 with TRBJ1-5; D is possibly TRBD1 (5 bases). The CDR3 is 17 amino acids. Germline lookup yields CDR1 SGHRS and CDR2 YFSETQ. V lost 0 bases, J lost 6 bases, and 19 bases lay in between. CDR3 coding DNA: TGCGCCAGCAGCTTGGGGGCCCAGGGATATAGCGGTCAGCCCCAGCATTTT. This gives the protein CASSLGAQGYSGQPQHF.

This chain uses TRBV9 with TRBJ2-4; 9 nucleotides line up with TRBD1. V shed 4 bases, J shed 5 bases, and the junction held 4 bases outside the gene matches. Germline values: CDR1 SGDLS, CDR2 YYNGEE. The CDR3 totals 14 residues. CDR3 sequence: CASSFGTGQNIQYF. The CDR3 DNA reads as TGTGCCAGCAGCTTCGGGACAGGGCAAAACATTCAGTACTTC.

This clone was recorded a few times. The CDR3: CASSVANRGEQYF. Here the CDR3 DNA reads TGTGCCAGCAGCGTAGCGAACAGGGGCGAGCAGTACTTC. The gene calls are TRBV9 and TRBJ2-7; 7 nucleotides match TRBD1. The length of the CDR3 is 13 residues. CDR1 and CDR2 (germline): SGDLS, YYNGEE. V gave up 0 bases and J gave up 6 bases; unmatched junction bases: 3.

The J gene is TRBJ1-1, the V gene TRBV19, with D uncertain. The germline V and J ends were trimmed by 7 bases and 4 bases, with 10 bases remaining between them. Germline V lookup: CDR1 LNHDA, CDR2 SQIVND (reference sequence). There are 12 residues in the CDR3. CDR3 in DNA: TGTGCCAGTAAGCCCGGCGGCACTGAAGCTTTCTTT. This encodes CASKPGGTEAFF.

The gene calls are TRBV6-1 and TRBJ2-3; D is uncertain. This CDR3 has 15 residues. V gave up 5 bases and J gave up 0 bases, with 12 bases separating them. The germline gives CDR1 MNHNS, CDR2 SASEGT. The CDR3 DNA reads TGTGCCAGCAGTCAACTTCATTACAGCACAGATACGCAGTATTTT. It specifies CASSQLHYSTDTQYF.

The chain carries TRBV14 and TRBJ2-6, with 8 bases lining up with TRBD1. The CDR3 loop spans 14 amino acids. The germline CDR1 and CDR2 sequences are SGHDN and FVKESK. Trimming at V came to 4 bases and at J to 6 bases, leaving 2 bases not matched to a gene. The CDR3 DNA follows: TGTGCCAGCAGCCGGACAGGGTCGGCCAACGTCCTGACTTTC. It codes for CASSRTGSANVLTF.

The CDR3, as DNA: TGTGCCAGTAGTATAACCCCGGACAGGATAAACTATGGCTACACCTTC. Translating gives CASSITPDRINYGYTF. The V call is TRBV19, the J call TRBJ1-2; TRBD1 agrees at 7 bases. There are 16 residues in the CDR3. Germline V gene lookup returns CDR1 LNHDA and CDR2 SQIVND (reference sequence). V shed 2 bases and J 2 bases; nucleotides not matched to a gene: 8.

The CDR3 protein is CASSVRAGGSNEQYF. CDR3 nucleotides: TGTGCCAGCAGCGTCCGTGCGGGGGGGTCCAACGAGCAGTACTTC. This sequence joins TRBV9 and TRBJ2-7, with 9 bases that match TRBD2. Trimming took 2 bases from V and 5 from J; bases not matched to a gene: 8. The CDR3 contains 15 residues. Per the germline V gene, CDR1 is SGDLS and CDR2 is YYNGEE.

The J gene is TRBJ2-4, the V gene TRBV19; perhaps TRBD1 as D (5 bases). Trimming shortened V by 7 bases and J by 0 bases, and 16 bases separated the two germline ends. From germline, CDR1 is LNHDA and CDR2 SQIVND (reference sequence). The CDR3 consists of 16 residues. CDR3 bases: TGTGCCAGTAATCAGGACACTCCGCTAGCCAAAAACATTCAGTACTTC. Encoded protein: CASNQDTPLAKNIQYF.

The genes are TRBV6-5 and TRBJ1-2, with 10 bases aligning to TRBD1. The ends lost 5 bases at V and 5 bases at J; junction bases unmatched: 8. Germline V gene data show CDR1 as MNHEY and CDR2 as SVGAGI. CDR3 size: 15 residues. CDR3 sequence: CASSLRQGAEYGYTF. CDR3 coding DNA: TGTGCCAGCAGTCTGAGACAGGGGGCGGAGTATGGCTACACCTTC.

The chain employs TRBV11-3 and TRBJ2-7; D remains unclear. With 4 bases removed from V and 0 bases from J, the gap between germline ends came to 7 bases. The germline CDR1 and CDR2 sequences are SGHNT and YENEEA. This CDR3 is 13 amino acids long. CDR3 residues: CASSSPSSYEQYF. DNA for the CDR3: TGTGCCAGCAGCTCCCCGAGCTCCTACGAGCAGTACTTC.

The chain joins TRBV18 to TRBJ1-6; D gene uncertain. V lost 0 bases, J lost 7 bases, and 13 bases lay in between. Looked up from germline, CDR1 is KGHSH and CDR2 is LQKENI. The CDR3 has 16 amino acids. In nucleotides, the CDR3 is TGTGCCAGCTCACCACCGGGCCCTTATTCAAATTCACCCCTCCACTTT. Protein product: CASSPPGPYSNSPLHF.

This chain connects TRBV19 to TRBJ1-4, with 8 bases lining up with TRBD1. Germline V gene sequence: CDR1 LNHDA, CDR2 SQIVND (reference sequence). V dropped 3 bases and J dropped 6; count of bases not matched to a gene: 3. This CDR3 region has 14 residues. The CDR3 nucleotides are TGTGCCAGTAGTATCGACAGGGGCTATGAAAAACTGTTTTTT. It encodes CASSIDRGYEKLFF.

V usage is TRBV5-8 and J usage is TRBJ2-5; 11 bases are shared with TRBD1. Germline values: CDR1 SGHTS, CDR2 YDEGEE. The CDR3 is 13 amino acids. With 4 bases clipped from V and 7 bases from J, the junction kept 3 bases outside the gene matches. CDR3 bases: TGTGCCAGCAGCCTAGGGACAGGGGGGACCCAGTACTTC. Translating gives CASSLGTGGTQYF.

Only one count was recorded for this clone. V usage is TRBV27 and J usage is TRBJ1-1; weak D call: TRBD1 (6 bases). V lost 2 bases, J lost 4 bases, and 11 bases lay in between. Germline CDR1 reads MNHEY; CDR2 reads SMNVEV (reference sequence). CDR3 length equals 14 residues. This chain's CDR3 is CASSLEGVGTEAFF. CDR3 nucleotide sequence: TGTGCCAGCAGTTTAGAGGGGGTCGGCACTGAAGCTTTCTTT.

The chain joins TRBV2 to TRBJ2-5; 7 bases are shared with TRBD2. The junction had 9 bases not matched to a gene; V was cut back by 6 bases and J by 5 bases. The CDR3 spans 14 residues. Germline loops: CDR1 SNHLY, CDR2 FYNNEI. As DNA, the CDR3 is TGTGCCAGCAGCCAGGGAGGGGCGTGGGAGACCCAGTACTTC. Translating it yields CASSQGGAWETQYF.

With respect to this clone: The junction does not match germline at one end; this may be a read error. The chain combines TRBV11-2 with TRBJ1-1, with TRBD1 matching 10 bases. The length of the CDR3 is 13 residues. Germline V lookup: CDR1 SGHAT, CDR2 FQNNGV. The CDR3 loop is CAGQGTMNTEAFF. As DNA, the CDR3 is TGCGCGGGACAGGGGACTATGAACACTGAAGCTTTCTTT.

This clone was counted a single time. The chain couples TRBV2 to TRBJ2-1; 7 nucleotides match TRBD2. V lost 7 bases and J lost 6; bases outside the gene matches: 9. Germline-derived CDR1 and CDR2 are SNHLY and FYNNEI. This CDR3 contains 14 residues. The CDR3 loop reads CASTPRPSGNEQFF. The CDR3 DNA is TGTGCCAGCACCCCCCGGCCTAGCGGCAATGAGCAGTTCTTC.

The gene calls are TRBV5-1 and TRBJ1-2; maybe TRBD1 (5 bases). The CDR3 sequence is 13 residues long. Germline CDR1 and CDR2: SGHRS and YFSETQ. V lost 0 bases, J lost 6 bases, and 9 bases lay in between. In DNA, the CDR3 is TGCGCCAGCAGCTTGGACTGGGGGGATGGCTACACCTTC. This translates into CASSLDWGDGYTF.

The chain uses TRBV6-6 and TRBJ1-5, with 8 bases fitting TRBD1. This CDR3 comprises 16 residues. Looked up from germline, CDR1 is MNHNY and CDR2 is SVGAGI (reference sequence). After removal of 2 bases from V and 3 bases from J, the junction contained 6 bases not matched to a gene. CDR3 nucleotides: TGTGCCAGCAGTTACCCCCGGACAGGGTTCAATCAGCCCCAGCATTTT. Protein sequence: CASSYPRTGFNQPQHF.

The chain has TRBV19 and TRBJ1-4; 8 nucleotides agree with TRBD1. The V gene end was trimmed by 5 bases and the J gene end by 7 bases; junction bases not matched to a gene: 6. This CDR3 has 14 residues. Germline CDR1 is LNHDA and CDR2 is SQIVND (reference sequence). CDR3 nucleotides: TGTGCCAGTAGTTCACAGGGGGAGAGTGAAAAACTGTTTTTT. Translation gives CASSSQGESEKLFF.